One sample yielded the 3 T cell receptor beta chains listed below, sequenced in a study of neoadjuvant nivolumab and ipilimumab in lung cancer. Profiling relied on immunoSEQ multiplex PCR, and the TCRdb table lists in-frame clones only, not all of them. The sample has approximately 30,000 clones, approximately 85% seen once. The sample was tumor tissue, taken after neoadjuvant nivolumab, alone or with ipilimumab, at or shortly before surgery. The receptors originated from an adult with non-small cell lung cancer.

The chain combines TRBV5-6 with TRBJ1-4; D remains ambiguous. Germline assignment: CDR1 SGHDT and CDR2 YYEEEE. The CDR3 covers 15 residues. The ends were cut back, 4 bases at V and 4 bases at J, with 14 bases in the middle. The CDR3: CASSRDRSYNEKLFF. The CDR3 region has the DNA TGTGCCAGCAGCAGAGACCGGTCTTATAATGAAAAACTGTTTTTT.

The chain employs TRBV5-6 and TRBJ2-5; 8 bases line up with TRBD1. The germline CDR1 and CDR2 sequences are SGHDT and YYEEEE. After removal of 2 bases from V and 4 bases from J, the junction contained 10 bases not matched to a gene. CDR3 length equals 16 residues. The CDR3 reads CASSLQGGLGLETQYF. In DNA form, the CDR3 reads TGTGCCAGCAGCTTACAGGGGGGCCTGGGGTTAGAGACCCAGTACTTC.

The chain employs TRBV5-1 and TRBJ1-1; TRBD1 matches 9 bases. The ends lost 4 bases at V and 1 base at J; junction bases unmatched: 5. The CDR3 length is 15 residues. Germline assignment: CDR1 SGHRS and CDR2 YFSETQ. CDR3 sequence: CASSGDRASNTEAFF. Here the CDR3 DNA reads TGCGCCAGCAGCGGGGACAGGGCCTCGAACACTGAAGCTTTCTTT.